This T cell receptor (beta chain) was sequenced for a study of cytomegalovirus exposure and HLA in healthy donors. Findings and limits, study-wide: In vitro assays verified that a few CMV-associated chains recognized CMV antigens specifically.

Trimming left V 7 bases short and J 4 bases short, with 8 bases between. The germline CDR1 and CDR2 sequences are LNHDA and SQIVND (reference sequence). The CDR3 has 12 amino acids. The donors were part of the approximately 120-subject validation cohort, which stood apart from the roughly 640-subject first cohort. In regard to this clone: Its target is not known.

This table comes from immunoSEQ multiplex PCR, and its TCRdb copy is limited to in-frame clones, with some not included. The sample yields approximately 200,000 clones, just over 85% seen once. The sample taken for sequencing was PBMCs. The chain carries TRBV19 and TRBJ1-3; no definite D call. The clonotype comes from a woman under 30 in good health and CMV-seronegative. The CDR3 DNA reads as TGTGCCAGTAAACCTGAGGGAAACACCATATATTTT. Amino acid sequence: CASKPEGNTIYF.